This T cell receptor (beta chain) was sequenced during a study of blood T cells in healthy people across ages. Alongside a J-beta primer mix, a sample-barcoded 5' primer served in a second PCR lasting about 7 to 12 cycles. TCRdb re-called the 5' RACE reads with MiXCR, one entry per CDR3 protein. The sample records roughly 800,000 distinct CDR3 sequences, nearly 60% being singletons. This clonotype was observed a single time. Germline CDR1 and CDR2: MDHEN and SYDVKM. CDR3 length: 15 residues. Trimming cost V 8 bases and J 1 base, with 15 bases left between them. This sequence was found in a man younger than 40 in good health. This chain uses TRBV28 with TRBJ2-4, with no clear D. The sample consisted of blood. The CDR3 sequence is CASGRTLAAKNIQYF. CDR3 DNA sequence: TGTGCCAGCGGTAGGACCCTGGCGGCCAAAAACATTCAGTACTTC.